Listed here are 21 T cell receptor beta chains from one sample, sequenced in a study of T cell responses to AZD1222 COVID-19 vaccine. The assay was immunoSEQ multiplex PCR, and TCRdb's table has in-frame clones only and misses some. The table records about 120,000 clones, more than 80% of them present only once. Sequenced here: peripheral blood, sampled 28 days after the second dose of the MenACWY control vaccine. These receptors were taken from an adult who received the MenACWY meningococcal vaccine as a control.

The genes are TRBV7-9 and TRBJ1-4; D might be TRBD1 (5 bases). The germline gives CDR1 SEHNR, CDR2 FQNEAQ (reference sequence). The CDR3 extends over 17 amino acids. Between the trimmed V and J ends, which lost 5 bases and 3 bases, there was a span of 19 bases. The CDR3 DNA reads as TGTGCCAGCAGCCGTCGCCCGGTTGGGGCACCTAATGAAAAACTGTTTTTT. Translation gives CASSRRPVGAPNEKLFF.

V gene TRBV28 combines with J gene TRBJ2-7, with D unresolved. V dropped 5 bases and J dropped 4 bases, with 12 bases sitting between them. The CDR3 totals 13 residues. Germline values: CDR1 MDHEN, CDR2 SYDVKM. This chain's CDR3 is CASSAPYLYEQYF. The CDR3 DNA follows: TGTGCCAGCAGTGCCCCATATCTATACGAGCAGTACTTC.

The V gene is TRBV5-1, the J gene TRBJ1-4, with D uncertain. The germline gives CDR1 SGHRS, CDR2 YFSETQ. V was shortened by 1 base and J by 8 bases, with 12 bases between the two germline ends. This CDR3 has 14 amino acids. The CDR3 reads CASSLTSEREKLFF. CDR3 nucleotide sequence: TGCGCCAGCAGCTTGACCTCCGAGAGGGAAAAACTGTTTTTT. The full variable domain, completed using reference TRBV5-1 and TRBJ1-4, is KAGVTQTPRYLIKTRGQQVTLSCSPISGHRSVSWYQQTPGQGLQFLFEYFSETQRNKGNFPGRFSGRQFSNSRSEMNVSTLELGDSALYLCASSLTSEREKLFFGSGTQLSVL.

The J gene is TRBJ2-7, the V gene TRBV6-6; TRBD1 agrees at 10 bases. CDR3 length equals 15 residues. Germline lookup yields CDR1 MNHNY and CDR2 SVGAGI (reference sequence). V lost 5 bases to trimming and J lost 5 bases; unmatched junction nucleotides: 9. For the CDR3, the DNA is TGTGCCAGCAGTGCGCGGGACAGGGGCGGCCACGAGCAGTACTTC. This sequence encodes CASSARDRGGHEQYF.

V usage is TRBV18 and J usage is TRBJ1-4, with D maybe TRBD1 (5 bases). The CDR3 loop spans 13 amino acids. Trimming pared 4 bases from V and 6 bases from J, leaving 9 bases between. Germline V gives CDR1 KGHSH, CDR2 LQKENI. CDR3 DNA: TGTGCCAGCTCACGGGGCCGGGATGAAAAACTGTTTTTT. Residues: CASSRGRDEKLFF.

This chain connects TRBV14 to TRBJ2-1; 8 bases align to TRBD2. The CDR3 sequence is 16 residues long. Trimming removed 4 bases from V and 6 bases from J; junction bases left unmatched: 11. From germline, CDR1 is SGHDN and CDR2 FVKESK. In nucleotides, the CDR3 is TGTGCCAGCAGCCCAGCGGGGGTCACGCGGAGCAATGAGCAGTTCTTC. It codes for CASSPAGVTRSNEQFF.

The chain joins TRBV5-1 to TRBJ2-3, with D perhaps matching TRBD2 (6 bases). This CDR3 spans 15 amino acids. V lost 5 bases and J lost 0, with 13 bases in between. Germline assignment: CDR1 SGHRS and CDR2 YFSETQ. The CDR3 nucleotides read TGCGCCAGCAGAATTAGCGGTGCTAGCACAGATACGCAGTATTTT. This translates into CASRISGASTDTQYF.

J is TRBJ1-1 and V is TRBV10-1; weak D call: TRBD1 (6 bases). Trimming left V 3 bases short and J 1 base short, with 6 bases between. This CDR3 is 13 amino acids long. Looked up from germline, CDR1 is WNHNN and CDR2 is SYGVQD (reference sequence). In DNA, the CDR3 is TGCGCCAGCAGTGACAGGGGGAACACTGAAGCTTTCTTT. Translating it yields CASSDRGNTEAFF.

The rearrangement joins TRBV19 to TRBJ2-2; D gene unclear. Trimming stripped 7 bases from V and 7 bases from J, with 10 bases between. The germline V gene encodes CDR1 LNHDA and CDR2 SQIVND (reference sequence). The CDR3 length is 12 residues. CDR3 DNA sequence: TGTGCCAGTACCATCGGTTACGGGGAGCTGTTTTTT. This sequence encodes CASTIGYGELFF.

This chain uses TRBV27 with TRBJ2-7; D not resolved. There are 15 residues in the CDR3. The V end lost 5 bases, the J end lost 4 bases, and 18 bases lay between the germline ends. Germline CDR1 is MNHEY and CDR2 is SMNVEV (reference sequence). The CDR3 region has the DNA TGTGCCAGCAGTCCCATGTATGGGGTAATTTACGAGCAGTACGTC. Encoded protein: CASSPMYGVIYEQYV.

This chain connects TRBV28 to TRBJ2-2; D is tentatively TRBD1 or TRBD2 (7 bases each). The CDR3 has 15 residues. V gave up 7 bases and J gave up 7 bases, with 19 bases separating them. Germline V gene lookup returns CDR1 MDHEN and CDR2 SYDVKM. CDR3 amino acids: CASTSGGGTIGELFF. CDR3 nucleotides: TGTGCCAGCACCTCAGGGGGGGGCACGATCGGGGAGCTGTTTTTT.

This CDR3 is CASSSGLTYEQYF. DNA of the CDR3: TGTGCCAGCAGCTCGGGACTTACCTACGAGCAGTACTTC. The rearrangement links TRBV7-2 to TRBJ2-7; D may be TRBD2 (6 bases). V was shortened by 4 bases and J by 2 bases, with 9 bases between the two germline ends. This CDR3 spans 13 amino acids. CDR1 SGHTA and CDR2 FQGNSA come from the germline V gene.

This clone appeared a single time. CDR3 sequence (DNA): TGCGCCAGCAGTTTCGTATTGGACAGCTCCTACGAGCAGTACGTC. It specifies CASSFVLDSSYEQYV. V is TRBV10-1 and J is TRBJ2-7; perhaps TRBD1 as D (6 bases). The CDR3 totals 15 residues. From germline, CDR1 is WNHNN and CDR2 SYGVQD (reference sequence). Trimming left V 5 bases short and J 0 bases short, with 14 bases between.

The chain is built from TRBV11-3 and TRBJ1-6; D is possibly TRBD1 (5 bases). Germline V gives CDR1 SGHNT, CDR2 YENEEA. The CDR3 runs to 14 residues. Deletions cut 3 bases from V and 9 bases from J, with 12 bases between. CDR3 sequence: CASSFGDHSSPLHF. The CDR3, as DNA: TGTGCCAGCAGCTTCGGGGACCATAGTTCACCCCTCCACTTT. The whole variable domain, filled in from reference TRBV11-3 and TRBJ1-6, reads EAGVVQSPRYKIIEKKQPVAFWCNPISGHNTLYWYLQNLGQGPELLIRYENEEAVDDSQLPKDRFSAERLKGVDSTLKIQPAELGDSAVYLCASSFGDHSSPLHFGNGTRLTVT.

The chain uses TRBV7-9 and TRBJ1-1, with D unclear. Germline CDR1 SEHNR, CDR2 FQNEAQ (reference sequence). V gave up 4 bases and J gave up 4 bases, with 13 bases separating them. The length of the CDR3 is 14 residues. The CDR3 loop reads CASSSDSGTTEAFF. CDR3 bases: TGTGCCAGCAGCTCCGACTCGGGCACCACTGAAGCTTTCTTT.

The V call is TRBV25-1, the J call TRBJ2-4, with D possibly being TRBD1 (5 bases). The ends were cut back, 3 bases at V and 4 bases at J, with 10 bases in the middle. The CDR3 sequence is 14 residues long. The germline V gene encodes CDR1 MGHDK and CDR2 SYGVNS. In DNA, the CDR3 is TGTGCCAGCAGTGATTCTGGGGCGAAAAACATTCAGTACTTC. Encoded protein: CASSDSGAKNIQYF.

The chain has TRBV27 and TRBJ2-1, with D unresolved. There are 16 residues in the CDR3. V was trimmed by 3 bases and J by 4 bases, leaving 16 bases between them. The germline gives CDR1 MNHEY, CDR2 SMNVEV (reference sequence). The CDR3 spells CASSFGASANYNEQFF. In DNA, the CDR3 is TGTGCCAGCAGTTTCGGTGCTAGTGCAAATTACAATGAGCAGTTCTTC.

Comments on this clone: The same CDR3 also results from other DNA sequences found in this sample. V gene TRBV7-3 combines with J gene TRBJ2-1; 7 bases are a match to TRBD1. The V gene's germline CDR1 is SGHTA and CDR2 FQGTGA. The CDR3 length is 15 residues. V gave up 0 bases and J gave up 4 bases; unmatched junction bases: 3. CDR3 amino acids: CASSLTGDSYNEQFF. CDR3 nucleotide sequence: TGTGCCAGCAGCTTAACGGGGGACAGTTACAATGAGCAGTTCTTC. The whole variable domain, remainder taken from reference TRBV7-3 and TRBJ2-1, is GAGVSQTPSNKVTEKGKYVELRCDPISGHTALYWYRQSLGQGPEFLIYFQGTGAADDSGLPNDRFFAVRPEGSVSTLKIQRTERGDSAVYLCASSLTGDSYNEQFFGPGTRLTVL.

V usage is TRBV5-4 and J usage is TRBJ1-4, with 12 bases lining up with TRBD1. V lost 1 base to trimming and J lost 3 bases; unmatched junction nucleotides: 7. The CDR3 runs 18 residues. Germline V gives CDR1 SGHNT, CDR2 YYREEE (reference sequence). CDR3 sequence (DNA): TGTGCCAGCAGCTTGCACCGGGACAGGGGGCGGGCTAATGAAAAACTGTTTTTT. As protein: CASSLHRDRGRANEKLFF.

The rearrangement uses TRBV28 and TRBJ2-5; TRBD2 matches 7 bases. With V trimmed by 0 bases and J by 3 bases, 4 bases remained unmatched. CDR1 and CDR2 from the germline V gene are MDHEN and SYDVKM. This CDR3 is built from 15 residues. The CDR3 nucleotides read TGTGCCAGCAGTTTATGGGCTAGCGGTGAAGAGACCCAGTACTTC. As protein: CASSLWASGEETQYF.

The chain recombines TRBV7-2 with TRBJ2-3; 9 bases are shared with TRBD2. Germline V gives CDR1 SGHTA, CDR2 FQGNSA. With 11 bases clipped from V and 3 bases from J, the junction kept 6 bases outside the gene matches. This CDR3 spans 13 amino acids. The CDR3 nucleotides read TGTGCCTATATTAGCGGGAGTACAGATACGCAGTATTTT. Translated: CAYISGSTDTQYF.